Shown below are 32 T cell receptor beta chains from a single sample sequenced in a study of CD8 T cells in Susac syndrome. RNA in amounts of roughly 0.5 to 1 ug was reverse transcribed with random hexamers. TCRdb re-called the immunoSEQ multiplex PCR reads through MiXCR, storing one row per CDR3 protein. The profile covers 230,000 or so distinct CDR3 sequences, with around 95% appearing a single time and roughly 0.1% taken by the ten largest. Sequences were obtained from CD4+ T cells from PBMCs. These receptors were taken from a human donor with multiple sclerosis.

The CDR3 protein is CSAHRGVGETQYF. CDR3 in DNA: TGCAGTGCACACAGGGGCGTCGGAGAGACCCAGTACTTC. The V and J genes are TRBV20-1 and TRBJ2-5, with 7 bases lining up with TRBD1. CDR3 size: 13 residues. Losses at the gene ends were 6 bases for V and 4 bases for J; bases not matched to a gene: 8. Germline V lookup: CDR1 DFQATT, CDR2 SNEGSKA (reference sequence).

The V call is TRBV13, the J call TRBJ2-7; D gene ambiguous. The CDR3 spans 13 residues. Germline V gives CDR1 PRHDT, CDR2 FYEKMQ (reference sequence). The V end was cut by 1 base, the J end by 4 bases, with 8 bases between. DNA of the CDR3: TGTGCCAGCAGCTTAGCGCCGGAGTACGAGCAGTACTTC. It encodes CASSLAPEYEQYF. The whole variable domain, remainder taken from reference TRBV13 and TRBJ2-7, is AAGVIQSPRHLIKEKRETATLKCYPIPRHDTVYWYQQGPGQDPQFLISFYEKMQSDKGSIPDRFSAQQFSDYHSELNMSSLELGDSALYFCASSLAPEYEQYFGPGTRLTVT.

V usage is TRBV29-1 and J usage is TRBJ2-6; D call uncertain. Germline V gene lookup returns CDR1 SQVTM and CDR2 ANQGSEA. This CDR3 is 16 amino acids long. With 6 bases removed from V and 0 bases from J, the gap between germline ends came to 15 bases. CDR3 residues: CSVALSGGSGANVLTF. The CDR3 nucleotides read TGCAGCGTCGCCCTCAGTGGCGGCTCTGGGGCCAACGTCCTGACTTTC.

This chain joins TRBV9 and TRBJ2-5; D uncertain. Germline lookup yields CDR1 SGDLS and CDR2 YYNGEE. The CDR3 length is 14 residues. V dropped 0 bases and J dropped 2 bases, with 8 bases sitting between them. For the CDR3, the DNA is TGTGCCAGCAGCGTAGCTCTGTTACAAGAGACCCAGTACTTC. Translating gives CASSVALLQETQYF.

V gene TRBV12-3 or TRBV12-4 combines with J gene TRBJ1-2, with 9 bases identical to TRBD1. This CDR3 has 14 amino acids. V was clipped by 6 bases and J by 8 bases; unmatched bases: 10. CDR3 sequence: CASRESTGGQGYTF. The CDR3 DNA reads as TGTGCCAGCAGGGAGTCCACAGGGGGCCAGGGCTACACCTTC.

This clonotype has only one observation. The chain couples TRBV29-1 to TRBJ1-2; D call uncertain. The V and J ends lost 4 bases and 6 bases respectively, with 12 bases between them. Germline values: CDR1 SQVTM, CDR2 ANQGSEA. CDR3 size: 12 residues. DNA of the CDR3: TGCAGCGTTGGGTGGTGGAGAGATGGCTACACCTTC. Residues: CSVGWWRDGYTF. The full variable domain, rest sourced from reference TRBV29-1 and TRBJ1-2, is SAVISQKPSRDICQRGTSLTIQCQVDSQVTMMFWYRQQPGQSLTLIATANQGSEATYESGFVIDKFPISRPNLTFSTLTVSNMSPEDSSIYLCSVGWWRDGYTFGSGTRLTVV.

CDR3 nucleotide sequence: TGTGCCAGCAGTACCCCGGGACAGAACACCGGGGAGCTGTTTTTT. The encoded protein is CASSTPGQNTGELFF. The rearrangement uses TRBV25-1 and TRBJ2-2; TRBD1 might be the D (6 bases). Germline V CDR1 and CDR2: MGHDK, SYGVNS. V shed 5 bases and J shed 1 base, with 11 bases lying between them. CDR3 size: 15 residues.

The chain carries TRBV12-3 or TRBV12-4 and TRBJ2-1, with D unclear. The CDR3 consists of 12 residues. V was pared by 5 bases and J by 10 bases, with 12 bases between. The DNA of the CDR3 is TGTGCCAGCAGTCTCAACATGGGGGAGCAGTTCTTC. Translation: CASSLNMGEQFF.

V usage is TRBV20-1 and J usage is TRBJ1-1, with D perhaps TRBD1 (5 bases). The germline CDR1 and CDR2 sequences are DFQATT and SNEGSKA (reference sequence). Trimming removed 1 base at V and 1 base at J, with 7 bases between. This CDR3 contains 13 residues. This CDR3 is CSARGDRNTEAFF. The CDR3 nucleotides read TGCAGTGCTAGAGGAGACAGGAACACTGAAGCTTTCTTT.

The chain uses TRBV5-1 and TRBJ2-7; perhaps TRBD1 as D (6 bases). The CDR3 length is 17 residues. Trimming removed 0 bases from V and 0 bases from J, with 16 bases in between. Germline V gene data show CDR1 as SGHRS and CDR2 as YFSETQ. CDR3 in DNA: TGCGCCAGCAGCTTGGGGGTAGGACAGCTTCTCTCCTACGAGCAGTACTTC. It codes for CASSLGVGQLLSYEQYF.

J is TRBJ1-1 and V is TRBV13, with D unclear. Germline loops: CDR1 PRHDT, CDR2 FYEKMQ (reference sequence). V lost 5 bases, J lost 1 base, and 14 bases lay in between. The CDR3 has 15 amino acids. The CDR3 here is CASSITLLPNTEAFF. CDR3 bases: TGTGCCAGCAGCATCACCCTCCTACCGAACACTGAAGCTTTCTTT.

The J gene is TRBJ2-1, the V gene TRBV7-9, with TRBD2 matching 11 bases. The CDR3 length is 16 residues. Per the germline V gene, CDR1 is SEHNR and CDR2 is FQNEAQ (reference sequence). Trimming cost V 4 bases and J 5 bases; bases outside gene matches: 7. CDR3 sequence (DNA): TGTGCCAGCAGCTCTCGGACTAGCGGGCCCAACAATGAGCAGTTCTTC. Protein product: CASSSRTSGPNNEQFF. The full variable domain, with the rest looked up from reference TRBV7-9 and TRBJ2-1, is DTGVSQNPRHKITKRGQNVTFRCDPISEHNRLYWYRQTLGQGPEFLTYFQNEAQLEKSRLLSDRFSAERPKGSFSTLEIQRTEQGDSAMYLCASSSRTSGPNNEQFFGPGTRLTVL.

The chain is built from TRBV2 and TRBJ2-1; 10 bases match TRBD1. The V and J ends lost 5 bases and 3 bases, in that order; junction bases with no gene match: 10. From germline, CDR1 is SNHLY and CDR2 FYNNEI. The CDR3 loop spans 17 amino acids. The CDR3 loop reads CASSLGRQGALYNEQFF. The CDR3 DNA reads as TGTGCCAGCAGTTTAGGCCGACAGGGGGCGCTCTACAATGAGCAGTTCTTC.

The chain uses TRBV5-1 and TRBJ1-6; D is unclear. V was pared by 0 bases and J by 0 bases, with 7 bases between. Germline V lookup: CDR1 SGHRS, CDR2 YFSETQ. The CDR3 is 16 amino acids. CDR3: CASSLAASSYNSPLHF. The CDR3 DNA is TGCGCCAGCAGCTTGGCTGCGAGCTCCTATAATTCACCCCTCCACTTT. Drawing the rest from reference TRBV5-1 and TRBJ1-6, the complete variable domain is KAGVTQTPRYLIKTRGQQVTLSCSPISGHRSVSWYQQTPGQGLQFLFEYFSETQRNKGNFPGRFSGRQFSNSRSEMNVSTLELGDSALYLCASSLAASSYNSPLHFGNGTRLTVT.

The chain's CDR3 is CASGTSGGVETQYF. As DNA, the CDR3 is TGTGCCAGCGGAACTAGCGGGGGTGTGGAGACCCAGTACTTC. The V and J genes are TRBV12-3 or TRBV12-4 and TRBJ2-5, with TRBD2 matching 11 bases. V lost 8 bases, J lost 5 bases, and 7 bases stayed unmatched. The CDR3 is 14 amino acids.

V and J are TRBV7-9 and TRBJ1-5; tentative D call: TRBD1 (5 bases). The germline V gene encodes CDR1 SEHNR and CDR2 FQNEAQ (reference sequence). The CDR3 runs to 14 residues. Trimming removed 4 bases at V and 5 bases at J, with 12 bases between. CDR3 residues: CASSSSRGDQPQHF. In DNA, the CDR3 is TGTGCCAGCAGCTCAAGTAGGGGTGATCAGCCCCAGCATTTT.

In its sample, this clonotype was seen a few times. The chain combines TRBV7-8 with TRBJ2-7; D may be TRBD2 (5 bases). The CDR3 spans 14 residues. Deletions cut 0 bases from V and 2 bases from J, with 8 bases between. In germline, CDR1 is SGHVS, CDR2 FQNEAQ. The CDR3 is CASSLAGSTYEQYF. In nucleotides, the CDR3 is TGTGCCAGCAGCTTAGCGGGGAGTACCTACGAGCAGTACTTC. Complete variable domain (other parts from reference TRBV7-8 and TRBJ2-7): GAGVSQSPRYKVAKRGQDVALRCDPISGHVSLFWYQQALGQGPEFLTYFQNEAQLDKSGLPSDRFFAERPEGSVSTLKIQRTQQEDSAVYLCASSLAGSTYEQYFGPGTRLTVT.

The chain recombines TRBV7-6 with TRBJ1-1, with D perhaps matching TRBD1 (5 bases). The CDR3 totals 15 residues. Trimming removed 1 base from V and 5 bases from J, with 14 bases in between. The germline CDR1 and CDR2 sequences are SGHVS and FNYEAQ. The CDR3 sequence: CASSLGQGGLTEAFF. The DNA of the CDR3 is TGTGCCAGCAGCTTAGGTCAGGGAGGGCTGACTGAAGCTTTCTTT.

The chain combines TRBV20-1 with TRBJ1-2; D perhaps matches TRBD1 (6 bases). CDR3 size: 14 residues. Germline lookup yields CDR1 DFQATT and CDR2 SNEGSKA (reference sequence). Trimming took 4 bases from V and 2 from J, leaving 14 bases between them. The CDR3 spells CSATRGGANYGYTF. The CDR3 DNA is TGCAGTGCTACCAGAGGGGGGGCGAACTATGGCTACACCTTC.

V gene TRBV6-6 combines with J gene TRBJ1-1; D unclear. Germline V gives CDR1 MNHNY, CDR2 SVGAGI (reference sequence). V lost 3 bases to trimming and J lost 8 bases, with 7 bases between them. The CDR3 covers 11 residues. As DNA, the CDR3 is TGTGCCAGCAGTTATAAGGCAGAAGCTTTCTTT. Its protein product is CASSYKAEAFF.

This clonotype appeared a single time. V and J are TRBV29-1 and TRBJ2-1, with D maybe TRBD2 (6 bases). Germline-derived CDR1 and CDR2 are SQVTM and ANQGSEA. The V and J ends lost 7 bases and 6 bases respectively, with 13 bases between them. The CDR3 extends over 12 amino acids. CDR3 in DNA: TGCAGCGCCGGGACTGGTTTCAATGAGCAGTTCTTC. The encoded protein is CSAGTGFNEQFF.

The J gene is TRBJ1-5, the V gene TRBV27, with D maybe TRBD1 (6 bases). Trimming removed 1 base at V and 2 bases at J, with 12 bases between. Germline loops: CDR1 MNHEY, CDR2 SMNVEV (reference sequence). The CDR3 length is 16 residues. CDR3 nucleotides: TGTGCCAGCAGTTTATGGCTCAGGGGTGGCAATCAGCCCCAGCATTTT. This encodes CASSLWLRGGNQPQHF.

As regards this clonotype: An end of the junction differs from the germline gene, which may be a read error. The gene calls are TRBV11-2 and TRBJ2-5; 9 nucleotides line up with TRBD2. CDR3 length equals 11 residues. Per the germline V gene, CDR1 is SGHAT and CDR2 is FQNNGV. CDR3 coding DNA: TGTGCCAGCAGCTCAGGGACTAGCTGGCACTTC. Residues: CASSSGTSWHF.

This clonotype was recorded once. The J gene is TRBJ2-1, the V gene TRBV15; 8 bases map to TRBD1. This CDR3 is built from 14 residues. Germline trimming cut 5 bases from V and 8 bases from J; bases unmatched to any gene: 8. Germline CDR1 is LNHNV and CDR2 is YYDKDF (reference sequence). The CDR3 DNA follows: TGTGCCACCAGCGGACGGACAGGGCGGTATGAGCAGTTCTTC. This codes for CATSGRTGRYEQFF.

The CDR3 protein is CASSADRSYNEQFF. CDR3 sequence (DNA): TGTGCCAGCAGTGCTGACAGATCCTACAATGAGCAGTTCTTC. The chain has TRBV2 and TRBJ2-1; possible D gene TRBD1, 5 bases. Germline CDR1 and CDR2: SNHLY and FYNNEI. The CDR3 spans 14 residues. Trimming took off 4 bases at V and 1 base at J, with 8 bases between the two ends. The full variable domain, its missing parts supplied by reference TRBV2 and TRBJ2-1, is EPEVTQTPSHQVTQMGQEVILRCVPISNHLYFYWYRQILGQKVEFLVSFYNNEISEKSEIFDDQFSVERPDGSNFTLKIRSTKLEDSAMYFCASSADRSYNEQFFGPGTRLTVL.

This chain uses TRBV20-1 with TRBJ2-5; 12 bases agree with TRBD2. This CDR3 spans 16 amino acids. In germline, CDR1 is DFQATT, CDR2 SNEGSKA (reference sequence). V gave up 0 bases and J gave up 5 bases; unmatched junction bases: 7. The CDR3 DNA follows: TGCAGTGCTAGAGATACCGGGCTAGCGGGGGGGGAGACCCAGTACTTC. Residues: CSARDTGLAGGETQYF.

CDR3 loop: CASSPPPPTGAVYEQYF. The CDR3, as DNA: TGTGCCAGCAGCCCTCCCCCCCCGACAGGGGCAGTCTACGAGCAGTACTTC. This chain links TRBV7-9 with TRBJ2-7; TRBD1 matches 8 bases. The J segment lost 3 bases and the V segment lost 5 bases, leaving 15 bases of the junction unmatched. Germline loops: CDR1 SEHNR, CDR2 FQNEAQ (reference sequence). This CDR3 is built from 17 residues. Based on the CDR3 plus reference TRBV7-9 and TRBJ2-7, the full variable domain is DTGVSQNPRHKITKRGQNVTFRCDPISEHNRLYWYRQTLGQGPEFLTYFQNEAQLEKSRLLSDRFSAERPKGSFSTLEIQRTEQGDSAMYLCASSPPPPTGAVYEQYFGPGTRLTVT.

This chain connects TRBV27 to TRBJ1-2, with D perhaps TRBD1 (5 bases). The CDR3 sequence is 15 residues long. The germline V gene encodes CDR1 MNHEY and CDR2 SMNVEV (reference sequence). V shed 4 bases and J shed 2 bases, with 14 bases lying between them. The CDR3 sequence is CASSSFERGNYGYTF. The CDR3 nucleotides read TGTGCCAGCAGTTCCTTCGAGAGGGGAAACTATGGCTACACCTTC.

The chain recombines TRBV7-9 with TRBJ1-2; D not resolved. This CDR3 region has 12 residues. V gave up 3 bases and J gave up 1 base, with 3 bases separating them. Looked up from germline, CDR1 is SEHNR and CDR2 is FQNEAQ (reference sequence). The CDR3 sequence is CASSFRNYGYTF. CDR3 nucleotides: TGTGCCAGCAGCTTCCGTAACTATGGCTACACCTTC.

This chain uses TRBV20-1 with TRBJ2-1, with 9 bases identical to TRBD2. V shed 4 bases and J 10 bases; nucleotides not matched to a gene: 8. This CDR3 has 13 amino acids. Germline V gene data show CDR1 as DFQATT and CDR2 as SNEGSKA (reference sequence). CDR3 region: CSAIAGGLGEQFF. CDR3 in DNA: TGCAGTGCTATTGCGGGAGGGCTAGGGGAGCAGTTCTTC.

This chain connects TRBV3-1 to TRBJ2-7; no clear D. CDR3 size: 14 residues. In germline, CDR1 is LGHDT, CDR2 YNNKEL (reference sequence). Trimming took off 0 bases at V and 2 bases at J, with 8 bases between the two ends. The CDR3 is CASSQDAKTYEQYF. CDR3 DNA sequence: TGTGCCAGCAGCCAAGATGCAAAGACCTACGAGCAGTACTTC.

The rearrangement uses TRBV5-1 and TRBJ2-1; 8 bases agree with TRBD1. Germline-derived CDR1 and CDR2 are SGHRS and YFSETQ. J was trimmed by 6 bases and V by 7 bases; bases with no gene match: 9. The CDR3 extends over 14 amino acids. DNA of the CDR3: TGCGCCAGCTCTTGGCAGGGGGCTCCCAATGAGCAGTTCTTC. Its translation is CASSWQGAPNEQFF.